This passage covers 25 T cell receptor beta chains from one sample sequenced in a study of T cells after yellow fever vaccination. TCRdb processed the 5' RACE reads anew with MiXCR; each CDR3 protein has one entry. The table records under 550,000 distinct CDR3 sequences, around a fifth of them present only once. This material consisted of PBMCs, taken 21 days after the first yellow fever vaccination. Every receptor here comes from a young man who received the YFV17D yellow fever vaccine.

The rearrangement links TRBV19 to TRBJ1-1, with D unresolved. The CDR3 runs 11 residues. The V gene lost 8 bases and the J gene lost 4 bases, with 8 bases spanning the gap. Per the germline V gene, CDR1 is LNHDA and CDR2 is SQIVND (reference sequence). The CDR3 coding sequence is TGTGCCAGTGTACGGGGCACTGAAGCTTTCTTT. Translated: CASVRGTEAFF.

The chain recombines TRBV6-1 with TRBJ1-1; TRBD1 is a possible D gene (6 bases). Germline V lookup: CDR1 MNHNS, CDR2 SASEGT. V dropped 2 bases and J dropped 1 base, with 23 bases sitting between them. This CDR3 spans 19 amino acids. CDR3 sequence: CASSELTWGAEGRNTEAFF. Here the CDR3 DNA reads TGTGCCAGCAGTGAATTAACCTGGGGGGCCGAGGGGAGGAACACTGAAGCTTTCTTT.

In this sample, this clonotype turned up a few times. The chain employs TRBV11-2 and TRBJ1-3; D ambiguous. The V gene's germline CDR1 is SGHAT and CDR2 FQNNGV. V shed 2 bases and J shed 0 bases, with 17 bases lying between them. This CDR3 spans 18 amino acids. The CDR3 region is CASSLNVIGPHSGNTIYF. DNA for the CDR3: TGTGCCAGCAGCTTAAATGTAATCGGGCCCCACTCTGGAAACACCATATATTTT. Looking up the rest from reference TRBV11-2 and TRBJ1-3 gives the full variable domain: EAGVAQSPRYKIIEKRQSVAFWCNPISGHATLYWYQQILGQGPKLLIQFQNNGVVDDSQLPKDRFSAERLKGVDSTLKIQPAKLEDSAVYLCASSLNVIGPHSGNTIYFGEGSWLTVV.

The chain recombines TRBV7-3 with TRBJ2-5, with TRBD2 matching over 7 bases. This CDR3 is 13 amino acids long. V lost 6 bases, J lost 7 bases, and 8 bases stayed unmatched. Germline V gene data show CDR1 as SGHTA and CDR2 as FQGTGA. In DNA, the CDR3 is TGTGCCAGCAGGGACGGGGGGTCTGGGACCCAGTACTTC. Amino acids: CASRDGGSGTQYF.

This clonotype has just a few counts. The V and J genes are TRBV7-9 and TRBJ2-3, with 9 bases matching TRBD2. CDR1 is SEHNR and CDR2 is FQNEAQ in the germline V gene (reference sequence). J was trimmed by 3 bases and V by 3 bases; bases with no gene match: 4. This CDR3 has 15 residues. CDR3 nucleotide sequence: TGTGCCAGCAGCTTCGTCCTAGCGGGGACAGATACGCAGTATTTT. It codes for CASSFVLAGTDTQYF.

In this sample, this clonotype turned up a few times. This sequence joins TRBV7-2 and TRBJ2-3; 7 bases are shared with TRBD1. CDR1 and CDR2 (germline): SGHTA, FQGNSA. The V gene end was trimmed by 5 bases and the J gene end by 4 bases; junction bases not matched to a gene: 9. This CDR3 contains 15 residues. CDR3 nucleotide sequence: TGTGCCAGCAGCCCGACAGGGCAATTCGCAGATACGCAGTATTTT. Translated: CASSPTGQFADTQYF.

This clonotype appeared once. The chain carries TRBV19 and TRBJ2-3, with D perhaps matching TRBD1 (5 bases). V was cut by 8 bases and J by 2 bases, with 14 bases left in between. This CDR3 is built from 14 residues. Germline CDR1 is LNHDA and CDR2 is SQIVND (reference sequence). CDR3 amino acids: CASSVDIYTDTQYF. The CDR3 DNA is TGTGCCAGTTCCGTGGACATTTACACAGATACGCAGTATTTT. Full variable domain (remainder filled in from reference TRBV19 and TRBJ2-3): DGGITQSPKYLFRKEGQNVTLSCEQNLNHDAMYWYRQDPGQGLRLIYYSQIVNDFQKGDIAEGYSVSREKKESFPLTVTSAQKNPTAFYLCASSVDIYTDTQYFGPGTRLTVL.

The chain links TRBV4-1 to TRBJ2-3; D remains ambiguous. CDR1 and CDR2 (germline): MGHRA, YSYEKL. This CDR3 contains 14 residues. Trimming cost V 5 bases and J 0 bases, with 9 bases left between them. The CDR3 reads CASSSQRSTDTQYF. CDR3 DNA sequence: TGCGCCAGCAGCTCCCAGAGGAGCACAGATACGCAGTATTTT.

The chain couples TRBV7-2 to TRBJ2-3; perhaps TRBD2 as D (5 bases). This CDR3 is built from 12 residues. CDR1 is SGHTA and CDR2 is FQGNSA in the germline V gene. V was cut by 7 bases and J by 3 bases, with 8 bases left in between. CDR3 sequence reads: CASTRRTDTQYF. In nucleotides, the CDR3 is TGTGCCAGCACCCGGAGGACAGATACGCAGTATTTT.

J is TRBJ1-1 and V is TRBV5-4; D possibly corresponds to TRBD1 (5 bases). The germline V gene has CDR1 SGHNT and CDR2 YYREEE (reference sequence). The CDR3 length is 16 residues. Trimming left V 1 base short and J 6 bases short, with 19 bases between. CDR3 residues: CASSLRTGRGGAEAFF. Written as DNA, the CDR3 is TGTGCCAGCAGCTTGAGGACGGGCCGGGGCGGAGCTGAAGCTTTCTTT.

The chain combines TRBV20-1 with TRBJ2-5; tentatively, D is TRBD2 (6 bases). This CDR3 has 14 residues. The germline V gene has CDR1 DFQATT and CDR2 SNEGSKA (reference sequence). V lost 4 bases and J lost 5, with 17 bases in between. The CDR3 coding sequence is TGCAGTGCTAAAACTAGCCTCAGGCGTGAGACCCAGTACTTC. This encodes CSAKTSLRRETQYF.

V gene TRBV9 combines with J gene TRBJ2-6; D might be TRBD1 or TRBD2, each matching 5 bases. The CDR3 has 16 residues. Looked up from germline, CDR1 is SGDLS and CDR2 is YYNGEE. V lost 2 bases, J lost 1 base, and 10 bases lay in between. The CDR3 DNA sequence: TGTGCCAGCAGCGTGGGACCGGGATCTGGGGCCAACGTCCTGACTTTC. Translation: CASSVGPGSGANVLTF.

CDR3 nucleotides: TGTGCCAGCAGCAGTGTCATCAAAGGTCAGCCCCAGCATTTT. Its translation is CASSSVIKGQPQHF. The chain combines TRBV2 with TRBJ1-5; the D is unclear. The ends were cut back, 6 bases at V and 6 bases at J, with 15 bases in the middle. Per germline, CDR1 SNHLY and CDR2 FYNNEI. CDR3 length equals 14 residues.

The J gene is TRBJ1-1, the V gene TRBV7-3; possibly TRBD1 for D (5 bases). The CDR3 covers 13 residues. Looked up from germline, CDR1 is SGHTA and CDR2 is FQGTGA. Trimming stripped 5 bases from V and 6 bases from J, with 13 bases between. The DNA for the CDR3 is TGTGCCAGCAGCCGAGCCCCGGGGGCTGAAGCTTTCTTT. Amino acids: CASSRAPGAEAFF.

This clonotype was counted between two and nine times. The chain links TRBV7-9 to TRBJ1-2, with D possibly matching TRBD1 (6 bases). CDR1 and CDR2 from the germline V gene are SEHNR and FQNEAQ (reference sequence). This CDR3 has 14 residues. V lost 4 bases to trimming and J lost 4 bases, with 13 bases between them. Here the CDR3 reads CASSSRTAIYGYTF. As DNA, the CDR3 is TGTGCCAGCAGCTCCAGGACAGCCATCTATGGCTACACCTTC.

This clonotype has only a few counts. This sequence joins TRBV5-1 and TRBJ2-7, with 9 bases lining up with TRBD2. After removal of 2 bases from V and 1 base from J, the junction contained 4 bases not matched to a gene. Germline V gene sequence: CDR1 SGHRS, CDR2 YFSETQ. This CDR3 comprises 15 residues. The CDR3 reads CASSLLAGSSYEQYV. CDR3 DNA sequence: TGCGCCAGCAGCTTACTAGCGGGTTCGTCCTACGAGCAGTACGTC.

The chain links TRBV23-1 to TRBJ2-7; D uncertain. TRBV23-1 is recorded as an ORF, its role being uncertain. The CDR3 is made up of 13 amino acids. Trimming took off 0 bases at V and 4 bases at J, with 7 bases between the two ends. CDR3 nucleotides: TGCGCCAGCAGTCAATCCCTCCGGTACGAGCAGTACGTC. This encodes CASSQSLRYEQYV.

This clonotype has only a few counts. The genes are TRBV7-9 and TRBJ2-1; a possible D gene is TRBD2 (6 bases). Trimming stripped 7 bases from V and 6 bases from J, with 10 bases between. This CDR3 contains 12 residues. Germline V gene lookup returns CDR1 SEHNR and CDR2 FQNEAQ (reference sequence). The CDR3 here is CASNLGGNEQFF. CDR3 nucleotides: TGTGCCAGCAACCTCGGGGGCAATGAGCAGTTCTTC.

The genes are TRBV7-9 and TRBJ1-2; D call uncertain. This CDR3 region has 12 residues. CDR1 is SEHNR, CDR2 FQNEAQ, per germline (reference sequence). Trimming stripped 8 bases from V and 4 bases from J, with 11 bases between. The CDR3 DNA is TGTGCCAGCGGACTCGGACTCTATGGCTACACCTTC. This gives the protein CASGLGLYGYTF.

The table lists this clonotype with a few counts. The chain carries TRBV7-9 and TRBJ1-2; D remains unclear. V was pared by 4 bases and J by 4 bases, with 10 bases between. There are 13 residues in the CDR3. CDR1 and CDR2 (germline): SEHNR, FQNEAQ (reference sequence). The CDR3 region is CASSSLRFYGYTF. CDR3 DNA sequence: TGTGCCAGCAGCTCCCTGCGGTTCTATGGCTACACCTTC.

This clonotype was counted only a few times. This chain joins TRBV11-1 and TRBJ1-2, with D possibly matching TRBD1 (6 bases). This CDR3 region has 13 residues. The V end lost 1 base, the J end lost 8 bases, and 11 bases lay between the germline ends. CDR1 is SGHAT, CDR2 FQDESV, per germline (reference sequence). CDR3 region: CASSLGTVRGYTF. DNA of the CDR3: TGTGCCAGCAGCTTAGGGACAGTCCGCGGCTACACCTTC.

This chain joins TRBV12-3 or TRBV12-4 and TRBJ1-6; no firm D call. V lost 6 bases and J lost 5, with 14 bases in between. This CDR3 contains 15 residues. This CDR3 reads CASRPRAPNNSPLHF. The CDR3 region has the DNA TGTGCCAGCAGGCCCCGGGCCCCCAATAATTCACCCCTCCACTTT.

This chain links TRBV6-2 or TRBV6-3 with TRBJ2-5; TRBD2 is a possible D gene (7 bases). The CDR3 has 11 residues. Looked up from germline, CDR1 is MNHEY and CDR2 is SVGEGT. V was clipped by 8 bases and J by 6 bases, with 10 bases between them. CDR3 sequence (DNA): TGTGCCAGCCTCGGGGGGCAGACCCAGTACTTC. It translates to CASLGGQTQYF.

This clonotype was detected a few times. V usage is TRBV29-1 and J usage is TRBJ1-1, with unresolved D. The CDR3 has 11 residues. Germline V gene data show CDR1 as SQVTM and CDR2 as ANQGSEA. V was pared by 7 bases and J by 6 bases, with 12 bases between. The CDR3 DNA sequence: TGCAGCGCCGAAGGTTTGGCTGAAGCTTTCTTT. Residues: CSAEGLAEAFF.

This clonotype has only a few counts. The chain links TRBV7-6 to TRBJ2-1; 7 bases line up with TRBD1. V shed 7 bases and J 3 bases; nucleotides not matched to a gene: 12. The CDR3 loop spans 16 amino acids. The germline V gene has CDR1 SGHVS and CDR2 FNYEAQ. CDR3 nucleotides: TGTGCCAGCACCACACCAGGGCAGGGGGACTACAATGAGCAGTTCTTC. It translates to CASTTPGQGDYNEQFF.